The TCR beta chain under discussion was sequenced for a study of cytomegalovirus exposure and HLA in healthy donors. PCR was performed using 60 Vbeta and 13 Jbeta primers. Methods used by the authors: In a later analysis, the count reached 82 million or so unique TCR beta chains, with 9 million to 11 million shared. TCRdb's table, derived via immunoSEQ multiplex PCR, lists solely in-frame clones and lacks some. The DNA gave D and trimming, while V, J and clone size come from that table. Of more than 150,000 clones in the sample, over 80% are singletons; the top ten hold over 1.5%. This clone was detected once. Antigen specificity is unknown. Healthy bone marrow donors made up the donor group. General study points: A later analysis linked a missense variant in DCLRE1C to the trimming of TCR beta V and J genes. According to reports, the classifier identified cytomegalovirus status with high specificity and sensitivity.

J gave up 2 bases and V 1 base, and 10 bases lay outside the gene matches. This CDR3 comprises 18 residues. Germline CDR1 reads LGHNA; CDR2 reads YSLEER. The V gene is TRBV4-3, the J gene TRBJ2-7; 11 nucleotides line up with TRBD2. Sequencing was performed on PBMCs. This TCR was sampled from a man aged 40-49 years in good health and CMV-seronegative. CDR3 nucleotides: TGCGCCAGCAGCCAAGGACCAACCGGGACTAGCGGACCCTACGAGCAGTACTTC. Protein product: CASSQGPTGTSGPYEQYF.